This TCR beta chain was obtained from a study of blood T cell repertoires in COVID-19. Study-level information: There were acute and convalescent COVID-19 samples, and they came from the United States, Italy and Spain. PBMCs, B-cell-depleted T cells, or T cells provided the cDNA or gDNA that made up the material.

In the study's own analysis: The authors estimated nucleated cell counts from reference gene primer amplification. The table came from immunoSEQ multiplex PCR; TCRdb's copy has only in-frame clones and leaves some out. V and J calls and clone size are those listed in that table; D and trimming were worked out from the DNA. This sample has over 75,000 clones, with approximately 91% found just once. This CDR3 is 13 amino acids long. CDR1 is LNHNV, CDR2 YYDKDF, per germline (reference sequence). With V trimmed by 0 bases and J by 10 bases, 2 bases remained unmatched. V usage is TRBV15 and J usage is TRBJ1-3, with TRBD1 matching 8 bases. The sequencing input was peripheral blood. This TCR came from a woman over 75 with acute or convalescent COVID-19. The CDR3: CATSRDYRGTIYF. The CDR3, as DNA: TGTGCCACCAGCAGAGACTACAGGGGGACCATATATTTT. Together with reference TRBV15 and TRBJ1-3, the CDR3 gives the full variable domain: DAMVIQNPRYQVTQFGKPVTLSCSQTLNHNVMYWYQQKSSQAPKLLFHYYDKDFNNEADTPDNFQSRRPNTSFCFLDIRSPGLGDTAMYLCATSRDYRGTIYFGEGSWLTVV.